This entry is about one T cell receptor beta chain. The protocol was immunoSEQ multiplex PCR, while the TCRdb copy is restricted to in-frame clones and leaves out a portion. The sample includes 57,000 or so clones, around 86% of them seen just once. This CDR3 is 14 amino acids long. Germline V gives CDR1 KGHSH, CDR2 LQKENI. Trimming shortened V by 2 bases and J by 8 bases, and 12 bases separated the two germline ends. These data belong to a study of pediatric ulcerative colitis. This sequence originates from a boy younger than 18 who was a control in a study of pediatric ulcerative colitis. The specimen was blood. The rearrangement links TRBV18 to TRBJ1-4; no definite D call. DNA of the CDR3: TGTGCCAGCTCACCAGCCCGGGTGAGGGAAAAACTGTTTTTT. Protein product: CASSPARVREKLFF.